This entry lists 2 T cell receptor beta chains sequenced from one sample in a study of early T cells in non-severe SARS-CoV-2 infection. TCRdb fed the 5' RACE reads into MiXCR, producing one record per CDR3 protein. The sample lists approximately 58,000 distinct CDR3 sequences; 10% to 15% were seen once. Here the sequenced sample was whole blood, taken at baseline. The receptor set was obtained from an adult who was a healthcare worker with PCR-confirmed SARS-CoV-2 infection or an uninfected control (not recorded which).

This chain joins TRBV6-2 or TRBV6-3 and TRBJ1-2; D possibly corresponds to TRBD1 (5 bases). Germline lookup yields CDR1 MNHEY and CDR2 SVGEGT. Trimming left V 8 bases short and J 8 bases short, with 18 bases between. The CDR3 has 13 residues. The DNA for the CDR3 is TGTGCCAGCGCCTGGGGCACGGTGGAAGGCTACACCTTC. It encodes CASAWGTVEGYTF.

Only a few counts were recorded for this clonotype. The chain uses TRBV6-2 or TRBV6-3 and TRBJ2-1, with D unclear. Germline loops: CDR1 MNHEY, CDR2 SVGEGT. Trimming left V 0 bases short and J 8 bases short, with 14 bases between. The CDR3 sequence is 15 residues long. The CDR3 nucleotides are TGTGCCAGCAGTTACTCTCCAGGTCTCGGCGATGAGCAGTTCTTC. This codes for CASSYSPGLGDEQFF.